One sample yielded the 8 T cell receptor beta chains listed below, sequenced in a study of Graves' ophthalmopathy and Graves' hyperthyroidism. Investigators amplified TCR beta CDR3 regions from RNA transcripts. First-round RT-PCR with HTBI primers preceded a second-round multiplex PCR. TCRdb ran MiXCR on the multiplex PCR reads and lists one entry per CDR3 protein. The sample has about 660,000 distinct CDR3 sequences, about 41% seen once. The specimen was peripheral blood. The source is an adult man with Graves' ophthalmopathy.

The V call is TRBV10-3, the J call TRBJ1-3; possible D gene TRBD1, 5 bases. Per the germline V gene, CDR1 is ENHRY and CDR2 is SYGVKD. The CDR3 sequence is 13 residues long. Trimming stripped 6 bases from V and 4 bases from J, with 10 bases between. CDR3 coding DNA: TGTGCCATCAGGATGGGGGACGGAAACACCATATATTTT. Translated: CAIRMGDGNTIYF.

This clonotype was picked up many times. This CDR3 is CASSLPGTIYEQYF. The CDR3 bases are TGCGCCAGCAGCTTGCCCGGGACCATCTACGAGCAGTACTTC. The rearrangement uses TRBV5-1 and TRBJ2-7; D might be TRBD1 or TRBD2, each matching 5 bases. CDR1 SGHRS and CDR2 YFSETQ come from the germline V gene. V was pared by 1 base and J by 3 bases, with 11 bases between. The CDR3 loop spans 14 amino acids.

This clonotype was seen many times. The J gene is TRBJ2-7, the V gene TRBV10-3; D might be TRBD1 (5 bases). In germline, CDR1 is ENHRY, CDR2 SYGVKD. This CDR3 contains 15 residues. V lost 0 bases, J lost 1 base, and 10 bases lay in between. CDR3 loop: CAISESRQRSYEQYF. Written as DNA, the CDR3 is TGTGCCATCAGTGAGTCGCGACAGAGGTCCTACGAGCAGTACTTC.

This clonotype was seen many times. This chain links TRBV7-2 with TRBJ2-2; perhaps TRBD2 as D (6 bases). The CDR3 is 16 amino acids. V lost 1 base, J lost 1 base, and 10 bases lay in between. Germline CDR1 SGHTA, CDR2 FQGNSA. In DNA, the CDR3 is TGTGCCAGCAGCTTAGGTGGGGGAGGGAACACCGGGGAGCTGTTTTTT. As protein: CASSLGGGGNTGELFF.

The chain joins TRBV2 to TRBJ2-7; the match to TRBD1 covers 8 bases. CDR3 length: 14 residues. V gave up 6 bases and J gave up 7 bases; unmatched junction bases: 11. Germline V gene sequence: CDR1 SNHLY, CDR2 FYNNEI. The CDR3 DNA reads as TGTGCCAGCAGGCAGACAGGGGCGCCAGGGGAGCAGTACTTC. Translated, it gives CASRQTGAPGEQYF.

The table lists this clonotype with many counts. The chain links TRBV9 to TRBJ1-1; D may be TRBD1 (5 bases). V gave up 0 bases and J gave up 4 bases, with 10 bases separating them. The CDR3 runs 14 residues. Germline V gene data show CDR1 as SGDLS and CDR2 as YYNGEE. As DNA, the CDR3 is TGTGCCAGCAGCGTAGGTCAGGGAACCACTGAAGCTTTCTTT. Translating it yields CASSVGQGTTEAFF.

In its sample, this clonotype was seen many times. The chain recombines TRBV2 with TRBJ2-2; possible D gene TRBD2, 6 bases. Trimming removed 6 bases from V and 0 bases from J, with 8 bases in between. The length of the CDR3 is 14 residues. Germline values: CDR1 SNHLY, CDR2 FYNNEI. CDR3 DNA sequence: TGTGCCAGCAGAGGGACTGCGAACACCGGGGAGCTGTTTTTT. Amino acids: CASRGTANTGELFF.

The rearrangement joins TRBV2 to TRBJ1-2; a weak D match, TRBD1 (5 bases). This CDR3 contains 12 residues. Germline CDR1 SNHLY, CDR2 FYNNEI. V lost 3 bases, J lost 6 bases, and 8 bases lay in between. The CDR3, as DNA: TGTGCCAGCAGTGAGCGCAGGGATGGCTACACCTTC. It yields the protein CASSERRDGYTF.